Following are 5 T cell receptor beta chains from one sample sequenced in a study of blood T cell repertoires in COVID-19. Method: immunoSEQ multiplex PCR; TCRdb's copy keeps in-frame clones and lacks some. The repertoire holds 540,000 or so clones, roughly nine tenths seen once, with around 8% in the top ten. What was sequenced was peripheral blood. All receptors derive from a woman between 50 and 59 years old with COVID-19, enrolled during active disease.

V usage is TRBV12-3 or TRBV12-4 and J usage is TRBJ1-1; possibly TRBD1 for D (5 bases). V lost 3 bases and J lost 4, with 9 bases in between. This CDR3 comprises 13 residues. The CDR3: CASSLGPLTEAFF. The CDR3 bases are TGTGCCAGCAGTTTGGGGCCGCTCACTGAAGCTTTCTTT.

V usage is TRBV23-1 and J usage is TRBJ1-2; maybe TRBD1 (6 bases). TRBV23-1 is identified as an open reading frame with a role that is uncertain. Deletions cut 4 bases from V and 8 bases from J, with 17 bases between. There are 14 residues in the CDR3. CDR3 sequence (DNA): TGCGCCAGCAGTCCCCCGTACAGGGAGAACGGCTACACCTTC. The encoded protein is CASSPPYRENGYTF.

The CDR3 reads CASSQVRGSPLHF. The CDR3 coding sequence is TGTGCCAGCAGCCAAGTTAGGGGCTCACCCCTCCACTTT. The chain recombines TRBV3-1 (or the pseudogene TRBV3-2) with TRBJ1-6, with D perhaps TRBD1 (5 bases). The length of the CDR3 is 13 residues. Germline lookup yields CDR1 LGHDT and CDR2 YNNKEL (reference sequence). Trimming cost V 1 base and J 10 bases, with 8 bases left between them.

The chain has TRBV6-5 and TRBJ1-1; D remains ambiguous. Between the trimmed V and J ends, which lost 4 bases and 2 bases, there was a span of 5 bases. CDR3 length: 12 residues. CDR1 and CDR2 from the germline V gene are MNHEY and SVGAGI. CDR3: CASSFQNTEAFF. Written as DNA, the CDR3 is TGTGCCAGCAGTTTCCAAAACACTGAAGCTTTCTTT.

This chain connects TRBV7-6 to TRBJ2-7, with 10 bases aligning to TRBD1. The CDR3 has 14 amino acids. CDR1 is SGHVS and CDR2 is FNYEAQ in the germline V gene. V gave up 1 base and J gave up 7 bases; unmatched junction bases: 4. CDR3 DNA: TGTGCCAGCAGCTTAGGGGGACAGGGGAGTGAGCAGTACTTC. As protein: CASSLGGQGSEQYF.